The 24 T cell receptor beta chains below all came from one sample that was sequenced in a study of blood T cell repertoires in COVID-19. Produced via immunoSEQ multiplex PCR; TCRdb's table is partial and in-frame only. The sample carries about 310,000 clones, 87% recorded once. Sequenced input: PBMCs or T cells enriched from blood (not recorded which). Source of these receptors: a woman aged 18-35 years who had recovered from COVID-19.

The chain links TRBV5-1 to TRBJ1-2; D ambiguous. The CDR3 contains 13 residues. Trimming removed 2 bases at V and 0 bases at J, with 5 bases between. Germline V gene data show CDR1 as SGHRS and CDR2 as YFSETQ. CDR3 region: CASSFSANYGYTF. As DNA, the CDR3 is TGCGCCAGCAGCTTCTCAGCTAACTATGGCTACACCTTC.

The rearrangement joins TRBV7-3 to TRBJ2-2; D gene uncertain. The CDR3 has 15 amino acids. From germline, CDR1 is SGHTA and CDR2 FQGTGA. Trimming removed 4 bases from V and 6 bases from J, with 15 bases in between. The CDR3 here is CASSSMRRGSGELFF. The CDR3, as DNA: TGTGCCAGCAGCTCCATGAGAAGAGGATCCGGGGAGCTGTTTTTT.

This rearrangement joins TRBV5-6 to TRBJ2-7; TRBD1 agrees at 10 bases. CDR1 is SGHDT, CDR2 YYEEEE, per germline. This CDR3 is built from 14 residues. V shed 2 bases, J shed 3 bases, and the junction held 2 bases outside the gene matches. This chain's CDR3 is CASSFDRGLYEQYF. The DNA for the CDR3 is TGTGCCAGCAGCTTCGACAGGGGGCTCTACGAGCAGTACTTC. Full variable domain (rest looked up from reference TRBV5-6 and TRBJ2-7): DAGVTQSPTHLIKTRGQQVTLRCSPKSGHDTVSWYQQALGQGPQFIFQYYEEEERQRGNFPDRFSGHQFPNYSSELNVNALLLGDSALYLCASSFDRGLYEQYFGPGTRLTVT.

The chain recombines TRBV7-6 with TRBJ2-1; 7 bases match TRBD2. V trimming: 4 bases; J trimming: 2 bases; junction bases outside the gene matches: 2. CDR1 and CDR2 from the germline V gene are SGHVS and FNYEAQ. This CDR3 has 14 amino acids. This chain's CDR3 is CASSSRGAYNEQFF. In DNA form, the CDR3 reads TGTGCCAGCAGCTCCCGGGGGGCCTACAATGAGCAGTTCTTC. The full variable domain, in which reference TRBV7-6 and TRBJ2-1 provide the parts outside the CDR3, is GAGVSQSPRYKVTKRGQDVALRCDPISGHVSLYWYRQALGQGPEFLTYFNYEAQQDKSGLPNDRFSAERPEGSISTLTIQRTEQRDSAMYRCASSSRGAYNEQFFGPGTRLTVL.

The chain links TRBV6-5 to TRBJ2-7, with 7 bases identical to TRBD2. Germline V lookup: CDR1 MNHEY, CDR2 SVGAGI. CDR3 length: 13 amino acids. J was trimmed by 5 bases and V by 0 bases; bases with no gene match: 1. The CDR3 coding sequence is TGTGCCAGCAGTTACTCGGGGAGGGACGAGCAGTACTTC. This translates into CASSYSGRDEQYF.

The CDR3 DNA sequence: TGTGCCAGCAGTTTCGGGACAGATAGCAATCAGCCCCAGCATTTT. Protein sequence: CASSFGTDSNQPQHF. The chain links TRBV27 to TRBJ1-5; 7 bases fit TRBD1. The trim removed 3 bases at V and 0 bases at J, leaving 2 bases unmatched. Germline V gives CDR1 MNHEY, CDR2 SMNVEV (reference sequence). This CDR3 contains 15 residues.

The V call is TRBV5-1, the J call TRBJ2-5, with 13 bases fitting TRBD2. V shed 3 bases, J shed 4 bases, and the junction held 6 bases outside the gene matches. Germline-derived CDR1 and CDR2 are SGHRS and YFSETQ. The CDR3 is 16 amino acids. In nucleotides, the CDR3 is TGCGCCAGCAGCTGGGGTACTAGCGGGGGGGCAGAGACCCAGTACTTC. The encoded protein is CASSWGTSGGAETQYF. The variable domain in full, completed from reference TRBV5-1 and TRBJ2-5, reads KAGVTQTPRYLIKTRGQQVTLSCSPISGHRSVSWYQQTPGQGLQFLFEYFSETQRNKGNFPGRFSGRQFSNSRSEMNVSTLELGDSALYLCASSWGTSGGAETQYFGPGTRLLVL.

CDR3 nucleotides: TGTGCCAGCAGTCAGAGCAGGAACTCTGGAAACACCATATATTTT. This encodes CASSQSRNSGNTIYF. The V call is TRBV6-5, the J call TRBJ1-3; no firm D call. Between the trimmed V and J ends, which lost 5 bases and 0 bases, there was a span of 11 bases. This CDR3 spans 15 amino acids. Germline CDR1 MNHEY, CDR2 SVGAGI.

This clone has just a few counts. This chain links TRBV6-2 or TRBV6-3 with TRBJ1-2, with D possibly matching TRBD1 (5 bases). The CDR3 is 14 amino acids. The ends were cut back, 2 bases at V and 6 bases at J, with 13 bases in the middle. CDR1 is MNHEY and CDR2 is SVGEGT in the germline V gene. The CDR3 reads CASSYDSWLDGYTF. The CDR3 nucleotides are TGTGCCAGCAGTTACGACAGCTGGCTTGATGGCTACACCTTC.

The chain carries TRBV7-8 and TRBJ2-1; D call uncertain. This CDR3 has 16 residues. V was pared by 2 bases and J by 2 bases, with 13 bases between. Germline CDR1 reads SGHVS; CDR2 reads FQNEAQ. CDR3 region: CASSLPPTAAYNEQFF. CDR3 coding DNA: TGTGCCAGCAGCTTACCCCCAACCGCAGCCTACAATGAGCAGTTCTTC.

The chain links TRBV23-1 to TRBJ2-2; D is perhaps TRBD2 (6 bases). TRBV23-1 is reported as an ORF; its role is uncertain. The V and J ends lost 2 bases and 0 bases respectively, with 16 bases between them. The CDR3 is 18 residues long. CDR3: CASSQTAGRRTNTGELFF. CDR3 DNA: TGCGCCAGCAGTCAAACAGCTGGGAGGCGCACGAACACCGGGGAGCTGTTTTTT.

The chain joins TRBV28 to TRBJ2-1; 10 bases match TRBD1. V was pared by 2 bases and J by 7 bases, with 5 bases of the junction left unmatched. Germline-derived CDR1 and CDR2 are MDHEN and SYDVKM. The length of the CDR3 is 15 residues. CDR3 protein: CASSLAGTGENEQFF. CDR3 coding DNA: TGTGCCAGCAGTTTAGCCGGGACAGGGGAAAATGAGCAGTTCTTC.

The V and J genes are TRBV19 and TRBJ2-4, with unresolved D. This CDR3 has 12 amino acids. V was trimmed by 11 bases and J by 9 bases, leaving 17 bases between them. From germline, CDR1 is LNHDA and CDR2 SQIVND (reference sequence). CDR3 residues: CASSITPGIQYF. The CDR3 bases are TGTGCCTCATCCATAACGCCCGGCATTCAGTACTTC. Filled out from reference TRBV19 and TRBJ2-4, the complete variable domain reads DGGITQSPKYLFRKEGQNVTLSCEQNLNHDAMYWYRQDPGQGLRLIYYSQIVNDFQKGDIAEGYSVSREKKESFPLTVTSAQKNPTAFYLCASSITPGIQYFGAGTRLSVL.

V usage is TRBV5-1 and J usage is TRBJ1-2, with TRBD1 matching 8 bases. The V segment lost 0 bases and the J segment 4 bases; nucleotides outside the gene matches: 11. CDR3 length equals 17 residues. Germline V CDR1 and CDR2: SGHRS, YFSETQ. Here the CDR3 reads CASSLVRTGTESYGYTF. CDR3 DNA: TGCGCCAGCAGCTTGGTGAGGACAGGGACGGAAAGCTATGGCTACACCTTC.

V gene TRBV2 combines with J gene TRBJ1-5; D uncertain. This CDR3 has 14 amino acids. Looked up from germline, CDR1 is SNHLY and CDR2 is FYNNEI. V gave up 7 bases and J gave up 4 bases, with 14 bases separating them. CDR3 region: CASTGGVRNQPQHF. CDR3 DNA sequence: TGTGCCAGCACTGGCGGGGTCCGTAATCAGCCCCAGCATTTT.

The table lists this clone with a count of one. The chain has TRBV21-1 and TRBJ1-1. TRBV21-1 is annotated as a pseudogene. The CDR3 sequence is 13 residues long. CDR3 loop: CATVDFPNTEAFF. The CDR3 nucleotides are TGTGCCACCGTAGATTTTCCCAACACTGAAGCTTTCTTT.

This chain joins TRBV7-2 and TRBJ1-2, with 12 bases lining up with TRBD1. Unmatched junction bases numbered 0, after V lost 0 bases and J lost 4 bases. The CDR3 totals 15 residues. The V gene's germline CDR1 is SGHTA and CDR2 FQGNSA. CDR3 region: CASSLAGQGAYGYTF. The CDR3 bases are TGTGCCAGCAGCTTAGCGGGACAGGGGGCCTATGGCTACACCTTC.

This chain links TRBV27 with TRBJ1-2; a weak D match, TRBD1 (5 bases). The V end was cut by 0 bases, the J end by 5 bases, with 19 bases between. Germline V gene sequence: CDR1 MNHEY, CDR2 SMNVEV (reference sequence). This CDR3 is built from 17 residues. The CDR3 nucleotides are TGTGCCAGCAGTTTATCGCGTGGAGGGGCTGCTCGATATGGCTACACCTTC. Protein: CASSLSRGGAARYGYTF.

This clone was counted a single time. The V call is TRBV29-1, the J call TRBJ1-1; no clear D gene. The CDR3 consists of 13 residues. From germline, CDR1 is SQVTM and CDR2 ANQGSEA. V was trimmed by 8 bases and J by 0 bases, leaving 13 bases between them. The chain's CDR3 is CSFGRRMNTEAFF. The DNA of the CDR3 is TGCAGCTTCGGGAGACGTATGAACACTGAAGCTTTCTTT.

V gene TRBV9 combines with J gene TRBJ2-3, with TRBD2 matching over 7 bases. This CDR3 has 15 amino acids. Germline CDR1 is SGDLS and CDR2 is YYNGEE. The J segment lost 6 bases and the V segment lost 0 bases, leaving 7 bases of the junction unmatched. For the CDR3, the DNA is TGTGCCAGCAGCGTAGGGGCGGGAGTAGCTGATACGCAGTATTTT. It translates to CASSVGAGVADTQYF.

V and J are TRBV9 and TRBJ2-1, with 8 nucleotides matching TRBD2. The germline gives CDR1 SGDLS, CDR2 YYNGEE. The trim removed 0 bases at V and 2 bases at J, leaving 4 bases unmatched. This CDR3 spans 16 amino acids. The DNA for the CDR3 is TGTGCCAGCAGCGTAGTACCAGCGGGAGCCTACAATGAGCAGTTCTTC. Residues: CASSVVPAGAYNEQFF.

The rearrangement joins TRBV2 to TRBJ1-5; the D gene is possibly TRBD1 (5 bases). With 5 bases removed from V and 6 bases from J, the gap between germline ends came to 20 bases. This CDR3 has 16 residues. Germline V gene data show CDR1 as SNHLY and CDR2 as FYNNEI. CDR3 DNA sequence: TGTGCCAGCAGTTCTCTTCTGGGGCAGGGAAGTCAGCCCCAGCATTTT. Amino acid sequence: CASSSLLGQGSQPQHF.

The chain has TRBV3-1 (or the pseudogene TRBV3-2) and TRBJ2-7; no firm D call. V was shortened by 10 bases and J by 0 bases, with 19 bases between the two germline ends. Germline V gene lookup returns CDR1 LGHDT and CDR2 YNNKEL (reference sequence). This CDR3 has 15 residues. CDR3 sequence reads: CATLRWKRSSYEQYF. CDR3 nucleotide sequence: TGTGCCACCCTAAGGTGGAAAAGGAGCTCCTACGAGCAGTACTTC.

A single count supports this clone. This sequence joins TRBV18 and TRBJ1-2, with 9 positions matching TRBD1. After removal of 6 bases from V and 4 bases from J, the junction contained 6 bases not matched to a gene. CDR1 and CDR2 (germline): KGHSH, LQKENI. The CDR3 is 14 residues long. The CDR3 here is CASSREGQGYGYTF. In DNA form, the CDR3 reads TGTGCCAGCTCCCGCGAGGGACAGGGCTATGGCTACACCTTC. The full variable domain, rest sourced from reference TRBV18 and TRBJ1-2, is NAGVMQNPRHLVRRRGQEARLRCSPMKGHSHVYWYRQLPEEGLKFMVYLQKENIIDESGMPKERFSAEFPKEGPSILRIQQVVRGDSAAYFCASSREGQGYGYTFGSGTRLTVV.